A single sample is the source of the 21 T cell receptor beta chains below, sequenced in a study of PD-L1 blockade in urothelial cancer. The time point was: pretreatment peripheral blood. Clones were read by immunoSEQ multiplex PCR, and TCRdb kept only the in-frame ones, dropping some. The sample holds about 95,000 clones; around 87% are singletons and the top ten take 1.5% to 2%. The sample in question was PBMCs, obtained around atezolizumab (anti-PD-L1) treatment. The receptors derive from a man aged 60 to 75 with urothelial cancer.

The chain combines TRBV7-2 with TRBJ2-1; maybe TRBD2 (6 bases). V lost 5 bases, J lost 3 bases, and 14 bases lay in between. CDR3 size: 15 residues. Germline V CDR1 and CDR2: SGHTA, FQGNSA. Here the CDR3 reads CASSRGLASYNEQFF. Written as DNA, the CDR3 is TGTGCCAGCAGCCGCGGGCTAGCGAGCTACAATGAGCAGTTCTTC.

The chain carries TRBV7-2 and TRBJ2-3; 8 nucleotides align to TRBD2. The CDR3 has 14 residues. Germline assignment: CDR1 SGHTA and CDR2 FQGNSA. Trimming took 3 bases from V and 4 from J; bases not matched to a gene: 3. The CDR3 DNA sequence: TGTGCCAGCAGCTTGGGCGGGAGGCCAGATACGCAGTATTTT. Its translation is CASSLGGRPDTQYF.

The table lists this clone with a count of one. The chain has TRBV6-1 and TRBJ2-1, with D uncertain. Trimming shortened V by 4 bases and J by 0 bases, and 10 bases separated the two germline ends. Germline V gene data show CDR1 as MNHNS and CDR2 as SASEGT. There are 15 residues in the CDR3. The CDR3 protein is CASSGYASSYNEQFF. The CDR3 bases are TGTGCCAGCAGTGGTTACGCTAGCTCCTACAATGAGCAGTTCTTC.

The chain couples TRBV6-1 to TRBJ2-1; D might be TRBD2 (7 bases). The CDR3 is 15 residues long. CDR1 is MNHNS, CDR2 SASEGT, per germline. Trimming removed 2 bases from V and 4 bases from J, with 12 bases in between. The chain's CDR3 is CASSEMRGPYNEQFF. The CDR3 coding sequence is TGTGCCAGCAGTGAAATGCGGGGGCCTTACAATGAGCAGTTCTTC.

V usage is TRBV15 and J usage is TRBJ2-1, with 10 bases that match TRBD1. V lost 3 bases, J lost 3 bases, and 5 bases stayed unmatched. Germline V gives CDR1 LNHNV, CDR2 YYDKDF (reference sequence). The CDR3 has 16 amino acids. The CDR3 coding sequence is TGTGCCACCAGCAGTGACGACAGGGGGCTCTACAATGAGCAGTTCTTC. Its protein is CATSSDDRGLYNEQFF.

V usage is TRBV7-9 and J usage is TRBJ2-2; 11 bases are shared with TRBD1. Germline assignment: CDR1 SEHNR and CDR2 FQNEAQ (reference sequence). The CDR3 has 16 amino acids. V trimming: 2 bases; J trimming: 7 bases; junction bases outside the gene matches: 6. CDR3 sequence (DNA): TGTGCCAGCAGCTTAACAGGACAGGGGGCTAGCGGGGAGCTGTTTTTT. Translating gives CASSLTGQGASGELFF. The variable domain in full, with the rest retrieved from reference TRBV7-9 and TRBJ2-2, is DTGVSQNPRHKITKRGQNVTFRCDPISEHNRLYWYRQTLGQGPEFLTYFQNEAQLEKSRLLSDRFSAERPKGSFSTLEIQRTEQGDSAMYLCASSLTGQGASGELFFGEGSRLTVL.

The rearrangement joins TRBV9 to TRBJ1-6; D uncertain. Trimming cost V 4 bases and J 7 bases, with 12 bases left between them. Germline V gene data show CDR1 as SGDLS and CDR2 as YYNGEE. CDR3 size: 14 residues. CDR3 loop: CASSPRYSNSPLHF. In DNA, the CDR3 is TGTGCCAGCAGCCCTCGTTACTCGAATTCACCCCTCCACTTT. Looking up the rest from reference TRBV9 and TRBJ1-6 gives the full variable domain: DSGVTQTPKHLITATGQRVTLRCSPRSGDLSVYWYQQSLDQGLQFLIQYYNGEERAKGNILERFSAQQFPDLHSELNLSSLELGDSALYFCASSPRYSNSPLHFGNGTRLTVT.

The rearrangement links TRBV11-3 to TRBJ2-1; the match to TRBD1 covers 8 bases. V shed 3 bases and J 5 bases; nucleotides not matched to a gene: 6. Germline CDR1 SGHNT, CDR2 YENEEA. There are 15 residues in the CDR3. The CDR3 loop reads CASSFGQGGHNEQFF. CDR3 coding DNA: TGTGCCAGCAGCTTCGGACAGGGCGGGCACAATGAGCAGTTCTTC.

The V call is TRBV7-2, the J call TRBJ1-1, with D perhaps TRBD1 (6 bases). Between the trimmed V and J ends, which lost 5 bases and 0 bases, there was a span of 10 bases. CDR3 length: 14 amino acids. Germline loops: CDR1 SGHTA, CDR2 FQGNSA. The chain's CDR3 is CASSKQGLNTEAFF. CDR3 DNA: TGTGCCAGCAGCAAACAGGGTTTGAACACTGAAGCTTTCTTT. Drawing the rest from reference TRBV7-2 and TRBJ1-1, the complete variable domain is GAGVSQSPSNKVTEKGKDVELRCDPISGHTALYWYRQSLGQGLEFLIYFQGNSAPDKSGLPSDRFSAERTGGSVSTLTIQRTQQEDSAVYLCASSKQGLNTEAFFGQGTRLTVV.

The V gene is TRBV28, the J gene TRBJ2-7, with D tentatively TRBD2 (6 bases). CDR1 and CDR2 (germline): MDHEN, SYDVKM. The V gene lost 4 bases and the J gene lost 0 bases, with 16 bases spanning the gap. The CDR3 contains 16 residues. CDR3 loop: CASSSIRAGYSYEQYF. CDR3 nucleotide sequence: TGTGCCAGCAGTTCGATAAGAGCGGGCTACTCCTACGAGCAGTACTTC.

The rearrangement uses TRBV6-5 and TRBJ2-7; D might be TRBD1 (6 bases). CDR1 is MNHEY, CDR2 SVGAGI, per germline. The V and J ends lost 0 bases and 0 bases respectively, with 9 bases between them. This CDR3 spans 15 amino acids. CDR3 nucleotides: TGTGCCAGCAGTTACTCGACAGGAGTCTCCTACGAGCAGTACTTC. Residues: CASSYSTGVSYEQYF.

The chain joins TRBV7-9 to TRBJ2-7; 7 positions agree with TRBD1. Trimming at V came to 7 bases and at J to 0 bases, leaving 6 bases not matched to a gene. The V gene's germline CDR1 is SEHNR and CDR2 FQNEAQ (reference sequence). This CDR3 contains 14 residues. Written as DNA, the CDR3 is TGTGCCAGCATCCCAGACAGGGACTCCTACGAGCAGTACTTC. This gives the protein CASIPDRDSYEQYF.

The rearrangement links TRBV7-8 to TRBJ1-5; D remains ambiguous. The CDR3 has 14 amino acids. Trimming stripped 3 bases from V and 7 bases from J, with 13 bases between. Germline assignment: CDR1 SGHVS and CDR2 FQNEAQ. The CDR3 nucleotides read TGTGCCAGCAGCTTTTCAGGAACCATGCAGCCCCAGCATTTT. It encodes CASSFSGTMQPQHF.

The genes are TRBV28 and TRBJ1-4; no definite D call. From germline, CDR1 is MDHEN and CDR2 SYDVKM. Trimming shortened V by 3 bases and J by 5 bases, and 13 bases separated the two germline ends. CDR3 size: 15 residues. The CDR3 loop is CASSFPGRWNEKLFF. CDR3 nucleotide sequence: TGTGCCAGCAGTTTCCCAGGCCGTTGGAATGAAAAACTGTTTTTT. Looking up the rest from reference TRBV28 and TRBJ1-4 gives the full variable domain: DVKVTQSSRYLVKRTGEKVFLECVQDMDHENMFWYRQDPGLGLRLIYFSYDVKMKEKGDIPEGYSVSREKKERFSLILESASTNQTSMYLCASSFPGRWNEKLFFGSGTQLSVL.

The chain joins TRBV5-1 to TRBJ1-4, with D perhaps TRBD1 (5 bases). With 3 bases removed from V and 7 bases from J, the gap between germline ends came to 16 bases. Germline V gene lookup returns CDR1 SGHRS and CDR2 YFSETQ. CDR3 size: 15 residues. CDR3: CASSSGTELGEKLFF. The CDR3 DNA is TGCGCCAGCAGCTCAGGGACTGAGTTGGGTGAAAAACTGTTTTTT.

V is TRBV11-2 and J is TRBJ1-1; perhaps TRBD1 as D (5 bases). The V gene's germline CDR1 is SGHAT and CDR2 FQNNGV. V gave up 1 base and J gave up 6 bases, with 15 bases separating them. The CDR3 runs to 15 residues. Here the CDR3 DNA reads TGTGCCAGCAGCTTAGGGGAGGGGAGGTTAGCTGAAGCTTTCTTT. It yields the protein CASSLGEGRLAEAFF. The full variable domain, in which reference TRBV11-2 and TRBJ1-1 provide the parts outside the CDR3, is EAGVAQSPRYKIIEKRQSVAFWCNPISGHATLYWYQQILGQGPKLLIQFQNNGVVDDSQLPKDRFSAERLKGVDSTLKIQPAKLEDSAVYLCASSLGEGRLAEAFFGQGTRLTVV.

V usage is TRBV4-1 and J usage is TRBJ1-5; TRBD1 is a possible D gene (5 bases). Trimming stripped 4 bases from V and 1 base from J, with 26 bases between. Looked up from germline, CDR1 is MGHRA and CDR2 is YSYEKL. The length of the CDR3 is 20 residues. This chain's CDR3 is CASSLIWGEGRLASNQPQHF. Written as DNA, the CDR3 is TGCGCCAGCAGCCTTATATGGGGGGAGGGAAGGCTAGCAAGCAATCAGCCCCAGCATTTT.

J is TRBJ2-5 and V is TRBV5-1; 7 nucleotides agree with TRBD1. Germline-derived CDR1 and CDR2 are SGHRS and YFSETQ. V was clipped by 5 bases and J by 1 base; unmatched bases: 5. This CDR3 comprises 14 residues. CDR3 in DNA: TGCGCCAGCAGGGATGGGACAGCCCAAGAGACCCAGTACTTC. It codes for CASRDGTAQETQYF. Using reference TRBV5-1 and TRBJ2-5 for the parts outside the CDR3, the full variable domain is KAGVTQTPRYLIKTRGQQVTLSCSPISGHRSVSWYQQTPGQGLQFLFEYFSETQRNKGNFPGRFSGRQFSNSRSEMNVSTLELGDSALYLCASRDGTAQETQYFGPGTRLLVL.

The count of this clone is one. The V and J genes are TRBV11-3 and TRBJ2-7; 8 nucleotides line up with TRBD1. The CDR3 loop spans 14 amino acids. J lost 0 bases, V lost 8 bases, and 6 bases had no gene match. The V gene's germline CDR1 is SGHNT and CDR2 YENEEA. The CDR3, as DNA: TGTGCCAGCTCAAGGACAGGGAGCTCCTACGAGCAGTACTTC. Translation gives CASSRTGSSYEQYF.

J is TRBJ1-1 and V is TRBV25-1; 9 bases are shared with TRBD1. V shed 3 bases and J 4 bases; nucleotides not matched to a gene: 6. Germline assignment: CDR1 MGHDK and CDR2 SYGVNS. The CDR3 covers 15 residues. CDR3 bases: TGTGCCAGCAGTGAGGACAGGGGAGGGGGCACTGAAGCTTTCTTT. Translation: CASSEDRGGGTEAFF. Filled out from reference TRBV25-1 and TRBJ1-1, the complete variable domain reads EADIYQTPRYLVIGTGKKITLECSQTMGHDKMYWYQQDPGMELHLIHYSYGVNSTEKGDLSSESTVSRIRTEHFPLTLESARPSHTSQYLCASSEDRGGGTEAFFGQGTRLTVV.

This chain links TRBV9 with TRBJ1-5; 7 nucleotides line up with TRBD1. V was clipped by 4 bases and J by 5 bases; unmatched bases: 6. Germline CDR1 SGDLS, CDR2 YYNGEE. The CDR3 is 14 amino acids. DNA for the CDR3: TGTGCCAGCAGCCTAACAGGGGACTATCAGCCCCAGCATTTT. This translates into CASSLTGDYQPQHF.